This TCR beta chain was captured in a study of cytomegalovirus exposure and HLA in healthy donors. Overall study context: The approximately 600 first-cohort repertoires shared a platform with the 130 or so validation repertoires, as reported in a later analysis.

Study-level findings and limits: Rare TCR sequences predominated, though certain public TCRs were found in many donors. Researchers counted around 160 TCR beta chains as cytomegalovirus-associated. Subsequent analysis showed first-cohort TCR clusters tending to co-occur in around 110 validation repertoires.

Of note for this clone: Its antigen is currently unknown.

TCRdb's table, derived via immunoSEQ multiplex PCR, lists solely in-frame clones and lacks some. The profile shows 120,000 to 150,000 clones, about 91% of them singletons. The germline V and J ends were trimmed by 1 base and 6 bases, with 7 bases remaining between them. CDR3 size: 13 residues. CDR1 and CDR2 from the germline V gene are MDHEN and SYDVKM. The rearrangement uses TRBV28 and TRBJ1-3; D gene uncertain. The TCR was taken from a man younger than 30 in good health and CMV-seropositive. Sequenced input: PBMCs. This CDR3 reads CASSLYGPNTIYF. CDR3 nucleotide sequence: TGTGCCAGCAGTTTATATGGGCCAAACACCATATATTTT.